This T cell receptor (beta chain) was documented in a study of shared clonotypes between healthy human individuals (dated by TCRdb to 2020 to 2022). Turning to the overall study: A couple of women and a few men aged 18 to 49 years were included in the cohort. For each donor, three plates each were used for CD4 naive and CD4 memory, two plates were used for CD8 naive, and one plate was used for CD8 memory. To estimate repertoire size and how much clonotypes are shared between individuals, the study performed deep sequencing of blood TCR repertoires from a few healthy adults. Libraries were prepared and TCR repertoires were sequenced by different laboratories using diverse techniques, in order to increase sequencing depth and limit assay-specific biases. Per donor, leukapheresis produced somewhere between about 0.94 and 9.5 billion PBMCs.

CD8 naive samples consisted of CD45RO-negative cells that were positively selected for CCR7, yielding a CD45RA+CCR7+ population without TemRA cells. Healthy HIV-negative adults with no recently reported acute infections or vaccinations were included as donors. Every donor was a Caucasian adult residing in Nashville, Tennessee, USA. Blood was collected by leukapheresis, and PBMCs were isolated by Ficoll-Histopaque density gradient centrifugation and then cryopreserved in liquid nitrogen vapor phase. Analytical flow cytometry was used to check the purity and quantity of each magnetically sorted T cell population. Each sorted fraction had its genomic DNA isolated and then quantified by UV absorbance on a Nanodrop 2000c. As concerns this clone: The antigen this receptor binds is unknown. No per-base quality is available; no much larger clone lies one base away.

The study at large found these results: Compared with non-shared clonotypes, the clonotypes found in all four sorted-subset donors had higher generation probabilities. Sharing across a few donors was observed for approximately 5% of naive CD4, around 3.5% of naive CD8, over 2% of memory CD4, and 0.4% of memory CD8 clonotypes. Pairwise subsampling indicated that sequencing depth was expected to affect the degree of clonotype sharing among donors. The small number of donors limited the genetic and exposure-history diversity represented. Estimated clonotype richness was generally larger for naive than for memory subsets. Sampling was limited to blood, and TCR repertoires in tissue likely differ from TCR repertoires in blood. Even with the large sequencing depth, rarefaction of the sorted-subset datasets indicated that sequencing was incomplete.

There are 14 amino acids in the CDR3, from cysteine to phenylalanine inclusive. The entry retains the CDR3 DNA only, 42 bases that are in frame from base 1. CDR1 MNHEY and CDR2 SMNVEV are derived from the germline V gene (reference sequence). Between the V and J ends, shortened by 6 bases and 4 bases respectively, the junction contains 13 bases. Using the deep immunoSEQ assay, TCR CDR3 regions were amplified from genomic DNA by multiplex PCR. Genomic DNA extracted from each cell subset was distributed evenly over all wells of several immunoSEQ 96-well plates, and each plate served as one replicate. For sorted subsets, 150 to 250 ng of genomic DNA, equivalent to around 30,000 T cell genomes, went into each replicate PCR. Purified libraries were quantified with a Qubit 3.0 fluorometer, sized on a Bioanalyzer 2100, and re-quantified with the KAPA Library Quantification kit. Every immunoSEQ 96-well plate was sequenced on a separate single-read 150-cycle Illumina NextSeq 550 flow cell. In the authors' own workflow: Because only junctional sequences without quality scores were contained in the immunoSEQ output, filtering matching that applied to full-length reads could not be performed. To assign V/J genes and CDR3, sequences were annotated using PyIR, a Python wrapper for IgBLAST v1.9, with IMGT germline references. Reads were filtered out if the reads had weak V/J assignments (E-value above 1e-6), no CDR3, stop codons, out-of-frame junctions, or ambiguous translated residues. V3J clonotypes were defined by identical inferred V gene, J gene, and CDR3 amino acid sequence. Percentage overlap between repertoires was calculated by dividing the number of shared unique clonotypes by the size of the smaller repertoire. RTK rarefaction, the Chao1 estimator, and Recon v2.1 estimates of unobserved clonotypes were used to assess repertoire richness. For all TCRbeta clonotypes obtained by the gDNA method from a few donors, generation probabilities were computed with OLGA. In its TCRdb copy, this immuneACCESS table keeps in-frame sequences only and misses some clones. Where compared with another copy, unresolved V genes explain less than half of these, and the others have no known cause. The DNA gave D and trimming, while V, J and clone size come from that table. This sample lists about 2 million clones; roughly 94% were detected once. Clones ranked in the top ten supply about 1.1% of the sample.

The chain is encoded by TRBV27 joined to TRBJ2-1; no D gene is confidently identified. The clonotype originates from a man aged 18 to 29 in good health. The specimen was naive CD8+ T cells sorted from blood. The label giving this sample's cell subset or site can be read as: CD45RA+CCR7+. The CDR3 is CASSQRGDYNEQFF. The DNA is TGTGCCAGCAGCCAGCGAGGTGATTACAATGAGCAGTTCTTC.